The 30 T cell receptor beta chains presented below share a single source sample, sequenced in a study of blood T cell repertoires in COVID-19 (dated by TCRdb to about 2020). The method behind the library was the immunoSEQ multiplex PCR assay. Sourced from immuneACCESS, this table was stored by TCRdb with only in-frame sequences that have V and J called. A share of the clones is absent; for the studies checked, an unresolved V gene accounts for under half, and the remainder has no known explanation. In this sample the table shows a few hundred thousand clones, around 87% of which occur a single time. The biggest ten clones account for approximately 1.8% of the sample. Sequencing was carried out using PBMCs or T cells enriched from blood (not recorded which). These receptor sequences come from a woman in her 40s who had recovered from COVID-19.

The chain uses TRBV4-3 and TRBJ1-3; 8 bases match TRBD1. Germline V gives CDR1 LGHNA, CDR2 YSLEER. The CDR3 is made up of 15 amino acids. V trimming: 1 base; J trimming: 4 bases; junction bases outside the gene matches: 3. The CDR3 DNA is TGCGCCAGCAGCCAAGGCCGGACAGGGGGAAACACCATATATTTT. It translates to CASSQGRTGGNTIYF.

This chain links TRBV7-9 with TRBJ2-1, with 9 bases identical to TRBD2. Per the germline V gene, CDR1 is SEHNR and CDR2 is FQNEAQ (reference sequence). Unmatched junction bases numbered 6, after V lost 2 bases and J lost 4 bases. CDR3 length equals 16 residues. CDR3 DNA sequence: TGTGCCAGCAGCTTAAGGTTAGCGGGAGAGTACAATGAGCAGTTCTTC. Its translation: CASSLRLAGEYNEQFF. The full variable domain, its missing parts supplied by reference TRBV7-9 and TRBJ2-1, is DTGVSQNPRHKITKRGQNVTFRCDPISEHNRLYWYRQTLGQGPEFLTYFQNEAQLEKSRLLSDRFSAERPKGSFSTLEIQRTEQGDSAMYLCASSLRLAGEYNEQFFGPGTRLTVL.

This clone was recorded a few times. The rearrangement uses TRBV11-2 and TRBJ1-3; D not certain. In germline, CDR1 is SGHAT, CDR2 FQNNGV. Trimming pared 1 base from V and 2 bases from J, leaving 15 bases between. This CDR3 region has 17 residues. The CDR3 sequence is CASSLGPAGSTGNTIYF. CDR3 in DNA: TGTGCCAGCAGCTTAGGCCCCGCAGGCTCAACTGGAAACACCATATATTTT.

V usage is TRBV15 and J usage is TRBJ1-2, with TRBD1 matching 8 bases. CDR1 is LNHNV, CDR2 YYDKDF, per germline (reference sequence). The V gene end was trimmed by 3 bases and the J gene end by 7 bases; junction bases not matched to a gene: 7. This CDR3 is 14 amino acids long. The CDR3 spells CATSRLQGGGGYTF. The DNA of the CDR3 is TGTGCCACCAGCAGGTTACAGGGGGGAGGTGGCTACACCTTC.

The chain carries TRBV27 and TRBJ2-1, with D possibly TRBD2 on 6 matching bases. From germline, CDR1 is MNHEY and CDR2 SMNVEV (reference sequence). Trimming shortened V by 8 bases and J by 2 bases, and 19 bases separated the two germline ends. CDR3 length: 16 residues. The CDR3 nucleotides are TGTGCCAGCCGGTGGGGGGAGGCAGGGACCTACAATGAGCAGTTCTTC. Protein sequence: CASRWGEAGTYNEQFF.

The J gene is TRBJ1-4, the V gene TRBV28; the D is unclear. This CDR3 is built from 14 residues. Looked up from germline, CDR1 is MDHEN and CDR2 is SYDVKM. V was shortened by 6 bases and J by 5 bases, with 13 bases between the two germline ends. The CDR3 bases are TGTGCCAGCAGGCGGTCTAGGGAGAATGAAAAACTGTTTTTT. Translated, it gives CASRRSRENEKLFF. Combining the CDR3 with reference TRBV28 and TRBJ1-4 gives the whole variable domain DVKVTQSSRYLVKRTGEKVFLECVQDMDHENMFWYRQDPGLGLRLIYFSYDVKMKEKGDIPEGYSVSREKKERFSLILESASTNQTSMYLCASRRSRENEKLFFGSGTQLSVL.

The chain uses TRBV11-2 and TRBJ1-2; D unclear. This CDR3 contains 14 residues. V was cut by 1 base and J by 0 bases, with 6 bases left in between. Germline V lookup: CDR1 SGHAT, CDR2 FQNNGV. CDR3 DNA: TGTGCCAGCAGCTTAGGGAGGGCTAACTATGGCTACACCTTC. Its protein is CASSLGRANYGYTF.

This chain connects TRBV3-1 (or the pseudogene TRBV3-2) to TRBJ1-1, with D possibly matching TRBD1 (6 bases). The V and J ends lost 6 bases and 1 base respectively, with 12 bases between them. This CDR3 has 14 residues. Germline CDR1 and CDR2: LGHDT and YNNKEL (reference sequence). The CDR3 is CASRRGGWNTEAFF. The CDR3 DNA reads TGTGCCAGCAGGAGGGGGGGGTGGAACACTGAAGCTTTCTTT.

This clone appeared a single time. The genes are TRBV19 and TRBJ1-1; D perhaps matches TRBD1 (5 bases). The length of the CDR3 is 14 residues. Trimming cost V 6 bases and J 0 bases, with 11 bases left between them. Germline V gene lookup returns CDR1 LNHDA and CDR2 SQIVND (reference sequence). CDR3 DNA sequence: TGTGCCAGTAGATATGGACAACTGAACACTGAAGCTTTCTTT. This codes for CASRYGQLNTEAFF.

A single count supports this clone. CDR3 loop: CASSYGGQGASGANVLTF. CDR3 in DNA: TGTGCCAGTAGTTATGGAGGACAGGGGGCATCTGGGGCCAACGTCCTGACTTTC. The chain couples TRBV19 to TRBJ2-6; 11 bases map to TRBD1. The CDR3 has 18 residues. CDR1 LNHDA and CDR2 SQIVND come from the germline V gene (reference sequence). J was trimmed by 1 base and V by 5 bases; bases with no gene match: 7.

The CDR3 nucleotides read TGTGCCAGCAGTGAAGACGACAGACAGCCCCAGCATTTT. Its protein is CASSEDDRQPQHF. V usage is TRBV6-1 and J usage is TRBJ1-5, with a tentative D call TRBD1 (5 bases). Per germline, CDR1 MNHNS and CDR2 SASEGT. This CDR3 region has 13 residues. The ends were cut back, 1 base at V and 7 bases at J, with 8 bases in the middle.

The chain is built from TRBV12-3 or TRBV12-4 and TRBJ2-1; 13 nucleotides line up with TRBD2. This CDR3 contains 12 residues. With V trimmed by 9 bases and J by 10 bases, 3 bases remained unmatched. This CDR3 reads CASGLAGAEQFF. Here the CDR3 DNA reads TGTGCCAGTGGACTAGCGGGGGCGGAGCAGTTCTTC.

The CDR3 coding sequence is TGTGCCATCAGTGAGTTTGGGCAACAAACGAACACTGAAGCTTTCTTT. It specifies CAISEFGQQTNTEAFF. The chain combines TRBV10-3 with TRBJ1-1; D gene unclear. The CDR3 consists of 16 residues. Germline V gene lookup returns CDR1 ENHRY and CDR2 SYGVKD. V shed 1 base and J shed 1 base, with 13 bases lying between them.

The V and J genes are TRBV5-6 and TRBJ1-4, with unresolved D. This CDR3 is built from 14 residues. CDR1 is SGHDT and CDR2 is YYEEEE in the germline V gene. V was trimmed by 4 bases and J by 5 bases, leaving 12 bases between them. The CDR3 DNA follows: TGTGCCAGCAGCGGAACGGCCGGGAATGAAAAACTGTTTTTT. Amino acid sequence: CASSGTAGNEKLFF. Drawing the rest from reference TRBV5-6 and TRBJ1-4, the complete variable domain is DAGVTQSPTHLIKTRGQQVTLRCSPKSGHDTVSWYQQALGQGPQFIFQYYEEEERQRGNFPDRFSGHQFPNYSSELNVNALLLGDSALYLCASSGTAGNEKLFFGSGTQLSVL.

The rearrangement joins TRBV9 to TRBJ2-5, with 13 positions matching TRBD2. With 7 bases clipped from V and 1 base from J, the junction kept 7 bases outside the gene matches. Germline V gene sequence: CDR1 SGDLS, CDR2 YYNGEE. The CDR3 is 16 residues long. CDR3 amino acids: CASARLAGGPQETQYF. The CDR3 DNA sequence: TGTGCCAGCGCTCGACTAGCGGGAGGCCCCCAAGAGACCCAGTACTTC.

The chain has TRBV4-3 and TRBJ1-1; tentatively, D is TRBD1 (6 bases). Trimming took off 6 bases at V and 4 bases at J, with 12 bases between the two ends. Germline V gene sequence: CDR1 LGHNA, CDR2 YSLEER. The CDR3 has 13 residues. CDR3 protein: CASRPTGSTEAFF. CDR3 nucleotides: TGCGCCAGCAGACCCACAGGGAGCACTGAAGCTTTCTTT.

The chain combines TRBV19 with TRBJ1-6, with D possibly being TRBD1 (6 bases). This CDR3 region has 13 residues. The germline gives CDR1 LNHDA, CDR2 SQIVND (reference sequence). V lost 5 bases and J 8 bases, leaving 10 bases between the germline ends. The CDR3 loop reads CASSRGADSPLHF. The CDR3, as DNA: TGTGCCAGTAGTCGGGGGGCAGATTCACCCCTCCACTTT.

The V call is TRBV24-1, the J call TRBJ1-5, with D unclear. The germline V and J ends were trimmed by 12 bases and 5 bases, with 10 bases remaining between them. Germline CDR1 KGHDR, CDR2 SFDVKD. The CDR3 length is 11 residues. CDR3 region: CAAGRDQPQHF. Written as DNA, the CDR3 is TGTGCCGCCGGTCGGGATCAGCCCCAGCATTTT.

This rearrangement joins TRBV23-1 to TRBJ2-2; TRBD2 matches 9 bases. TRBV23-1 is sorted into the ORF group, with uncertain function. V lost 0 bases to trimming and J lost 4 bases; unmatched junction nucleotides: 15. This CDR3 contains 20 residues. CDR3 coding DNA: TGCGCCAGCAGTCAATCGGCCCGGGAGGCGGGAGGGCCGGGCACCGGGGAGCTGTTTTTT. It encodes CASSQSAREAGGPGTGELFF.

This chain connects TRBV4-1 to TRBJ2-5, with 9 bases identical to TRBD1. CDR3 length: 13 residues. Germline values: CDR1 MGHRA, CDR2 YSYEKL. V trimming: 4 bases; J trimming: 4 bases; junction bases outside the gene matches: 1. CDR3 bases: TGCGCCAGCAGCCCGGGACAGGGAGAGACCCAGTACTTC. Protein product: CASSPGQGETQYF.

J is TRBJ2-7 and V is TRBV19, with a weak D call TRBD1 (6 bases). Germline assignment: CDR1 LNHDA and CDR2 SQIVND (reference sequence). V lost 5 bases, J lost 6 bases, and 14 bases lay in between. The CDR3 is 13 residues long. The CDR3 region has the DNA TGTGCCAGTAGTCCACAGGGATCTCTCGAGCAGTACTTC. Translated, it gives CASSPQGSLEQYF.

This clone was observed once. The chain uses TRBV18 and TRBJ2-5; 7 bases agree with TRBD1. Germline loops: CDR1 KGHSH, CDR2 LQKENI. The CDR3 length is 15 residues. V was clipped by 3 bases and J by 4 bases; unmatched bases: 8. The CDR3 loop is CASSPRDSGRETQYF. The DNA for the CDR3 is TGTGCCAGCTCACCCCGGGACAGTGGGCGAGAGACCCAGTACTTC.

A few counts support this clone. The chain recombines TRBV12-3 or TRBV12-4 with TRBJ1-1; TRBD1 matches at 7 bases. V shed 6 bases, J shed 0 bases, and the junction held 1 base outside the gene matches. CDR3 length equals 13 residues. CDR3 DNA: TGTGCCAGCAGCGACAGGGTGAACACTGAAGCTTTCTTT. Translating gives CASSDRVNTEAFF.

This chain links TRBV6-5 with TRBJ2-1, with D maybe TRBD2 (6 bases). V lost 7 bases to trimming and J lost 0 bases, with 13 bases between them. CDR1 is MNHEY, CDR2 SVGAGI, per germline. This CDR3 region has 15 residues. CDR3 in DNA: TGTGCCAGCAATCCCGGGACTTCCTCCTACAATGAGCAGTTCTTC. It specifies CASNPGTSSYNEQFF.

The chain recombines TRBV19 with TRBJ2-1; 7 bases line up with TRBD2. The CDR3 extends over 14 amino acids. The V segment lost 5 bases and the J segment 8 bases; nucleotides outside the gene matches: 9. The germline CDR1 and CDR2 sequences are LNHDA and SQIVND (reference sequence). The CDR3 DNA follows: TGTGCCAGTAGTTGGGGGGGATCGATCGATGAGCAGTTCTTC. This gives the protein CASSWGGSIDEQFF.

This clone is a singleton in its sample. V usage is TRBV4-1 and J usage is TRBJ1-3; no definite D call. Germline V gives CDR1 MGHRA, CDR2 YSYEKL. V lost 4 bases and J 4 bases, leaving 5 bases between the germline ends. The CDR3 length is 12 residues. The CDR3 sequence is CASSLAGNTIYF. CDR3 nucleotides: TGCGCCAGCAGCCTGGCCGGAAACACCATATATTTT.

The chain couples TRBV13 to TRBJ2-5; D is ambiguous. The V and J ends lost 1 base and 4 bases respectively, with 13 bases between them. This CDR3 spans 15 amino acids. Germline values: CDR1 PRHDT, CDR2 FYEKMQ (reference sequence). This chain's CDR3 is CASSLESARTETQYF. The CDR3 DNA reads TGTGCCAGCAGCTTAGAGTCGGCTAGAACAGAGACCCAGTACTTC.

The chain joins TRBV4-1 to TRBJ1-4, with D unclear. The CDR3 consists of 18 residues. Germline assignment: CDR1 MGHRA and CDR2 YSYEKL. V lost 1 base and J 8 bases, leaving 23 bases between the germline ends. Written as DNA, the CDR3 is TGCGCCAGCAGCCAAGGGCTCGGGGTTCCGAGACTGTTGGAAAAACTGTTTTTT. Residues: CASSQGLGVPRLLEKLFF.

The chain has TRBV14 and TRBJ2-2, with 8 bases aligning to TRBD1. After removal of 4 bases from V and 3 bases from J, the junction contained 4 bases not matched to a gene. The CDR3 length is 15 residues. Per germline, CDR1 SGHDN and CDR2 FVKESK. CDR3 nucleotides: TGTGCCAGCAGCCGCACAGGGGGATACACCGGGGAGCTGTTTTTT. It specifies CASSRTGGYTGELFF.

This rearrangement joins TRBV11-3 to TRBJ1-2; 11 bases are shared with TRBD1. Trimming at V came to 1 base and at J to 8 bases, leaving 6 bases not matched to a gene. CDR1 is SGHNT and CDR2 is YENEEA in the germline V gene. The CDR3 is made up of 15 amino acids. The DNA of the CDR3 is TGTGCCAGCAGCTTAGGGACAGGGGGCTTCACCGGCTACACCTTC. Translation: CASSLGTGGFTGYTF.